This T cell receptor beta chain appears in the sequencing data of a study of shared clonotypes between healthy human individuals. The assay was immunoSEQ multiplex PCR, and TCRdb's table has in-frame clones only and misses some. The table lists over 400,000 clones, 90% to 96% of them singletons. CDR1 GTSNPN and CDR2 SVGIG come from the germline V gene (reference sequence). The CDR3 loop spans 12 amino acids. Trimming cost V 8 bases and J 7 bases, with 15 bases left between them. The receptor comes from a woman under 40 in good health. This chain links TRBV30 with TRBJ2-1, with a weak D call TRBD2 (6 bases). The material sequenced was naive CD4+ T cells sorted from blood. Described subset: CD45RA+ positively selected. CDR3 amino acids: CAGGVAQNEQFF. Here the CDR3 DNA reads TGTGCCGGAGGGGTAGCACAAAATGAGCAGTTCTTC. The whole variable domain, remainder taken from reference TRBV30 and TRBJ2-1, is SQTIHQWPATLVQPVGSPLSLECTVEGTSNPNLYWYRQAAGRGLQLLFYSVGIGQISSEVPQNLSASRPQDRQFILSSKKLLLSDSGFYLCAGGVAQNEQFFGPGTRLTVL.